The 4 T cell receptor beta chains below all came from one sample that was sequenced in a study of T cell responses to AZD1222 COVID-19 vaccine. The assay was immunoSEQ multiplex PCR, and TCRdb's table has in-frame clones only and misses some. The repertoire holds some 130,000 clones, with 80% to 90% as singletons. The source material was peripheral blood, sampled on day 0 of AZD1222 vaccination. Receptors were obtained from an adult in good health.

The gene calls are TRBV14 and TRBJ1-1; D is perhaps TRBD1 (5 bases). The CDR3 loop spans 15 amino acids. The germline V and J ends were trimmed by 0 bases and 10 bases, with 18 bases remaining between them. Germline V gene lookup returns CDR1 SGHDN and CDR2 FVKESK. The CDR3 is CASSQEVIMGGIAFF. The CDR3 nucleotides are TGTGCCAGCAGCCAAGAAGTGATTATGGGGGGTATAGCTTTCTTT.

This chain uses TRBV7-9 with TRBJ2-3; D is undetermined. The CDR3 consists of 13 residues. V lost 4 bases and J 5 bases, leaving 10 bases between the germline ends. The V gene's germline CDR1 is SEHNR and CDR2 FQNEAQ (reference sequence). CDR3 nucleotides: TGTGCCAGCAGCTCCTCAAACCTAGATACGCAGTATTTT. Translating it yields CASSSSNLDTQYF. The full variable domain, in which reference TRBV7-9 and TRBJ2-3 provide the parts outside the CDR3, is DTGVSQNPRHKITKRGQNVTFRCDPISEHNRLYWYRQTLGQGPEFLTYFQNEAQLEKSRLLSDRFSAERPKGSFSTLEIQRTEQGDSAMYLCASSSSNLDTQYFGPGTRLTVL.

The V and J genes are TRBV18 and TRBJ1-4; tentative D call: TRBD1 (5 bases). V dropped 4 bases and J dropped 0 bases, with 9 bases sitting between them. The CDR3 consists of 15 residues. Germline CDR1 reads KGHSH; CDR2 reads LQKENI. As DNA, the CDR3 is TGTGCCAGCTCACGGGACCGGACAACTAATGAAAAACTGTTTTTT. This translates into CASSRDRTTNEKLFF.

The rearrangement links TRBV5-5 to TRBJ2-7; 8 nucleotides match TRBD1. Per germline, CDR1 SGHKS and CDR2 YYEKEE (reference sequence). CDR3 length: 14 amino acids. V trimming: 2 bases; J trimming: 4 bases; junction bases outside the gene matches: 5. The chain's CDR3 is CASSLGTGTYEQYF. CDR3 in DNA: TGTGCCAGCAGCTTAGGGACAGGCACTTACGAGCAGTACTTC.